A selection of T cell receptor beta chains follows, all from one sample in a study of regulatory T cells in long-lasting Graves disease. TCRdb called the multiplex PCR reads again in MiXCR, with one record for every CDR3 protein. The sample has around 470,000 distinct CDR3 sequences, approximately 14% seen once. This sample also appeared in a second study, on T cells in Graves' hyperthyroidism and ophthalmopathy.

Sequencing used peripheral blood mononuclear cells (PBMCs), obtained at new diagnosis, from a patient treated with antithyroid drugs. These receptor sequences come from a woman in her 50s with Graves disease. Both conserved end residues are part of each CDR3. The D gene is left open where the match is weak. Size is omitted from some rows. Given values are once, few, many or a class for expanded clones.

V	D	J	size	length	DNA	CDR3
TRBV7-9	TRBD1	TRBJ2-7	many	15	TGTGCCAGCACTCCGGGACAGGGAACCTCCTACGAGCAGTACTTC	CASTPGQGTSYEQYF
TRBV7-3	TRBD2	TRBJ2-1	many	17	TGTGCCAGCAGCTTAATGTGGGCTAGCGGGTCTTACAATGAGCAGTTCTTC	CASSLMWASGSYNEQFF
TRBV18	TRBD2	TRBJ2-1	-	16	TGTGCCAGCTCACCTCCGAGCGGGGACTCCTACAATGAGCAGTTCTTC	CASSPPSGDSYNEQFF
TRBV2	TRBD1	TRBJ1-1	many	13	TGTGCCAGCGGGGAGGGGGCGAACACTGAAGCTTTCTTT	CASGEGANTEAFF
TRBV2	-	TRBJ1-5	many	14	TGTGCCAGCACCCCTGACAGGTTAGGCGTCCCCCAGCATTTT	CASTPDRLGVPQHF
TRBV9	-	TRBJ2-5	many	14	TGTGCCAGCAGCGTAGTAGCGGACCAAGAGACCCAGTACTTC	CASSVVADQETQYF
TRBV6-2/TRBV6-3	TRBD1	TRBJ1-1	many	17	TGTGCCAGCAGTTACTCGCGGCAGGGGGCTTCGGAAACTGAAGCTTTCTTT	CASSYSRQGASETEAFF
TRBV6-2/TRBV6-3	-	TRBJ2-7	many	14	TGTGCCAGCAGTTACTCGATTAACAACTACGAGCAGTACTTC	CASSYSINNYEQYF
TRBV20-1	TRBD1	TRBJ2-3	many	16	TGCAGTGCTACAGGCAAAACAGGGGAGAGCACAGATACGCAGTATTTT	CSATGKTGESTDTQYF
TRBV20-1	-	TRBJ2-3	few	16	TGCAGTGCTAGAGTAAGGCCGGGAGAGGGACCAGATACGCAGTATTTT	CSARVRPGEGPDTQYF
TRBV7-6	TRBD2	TRBJ2-7	many	16	TGTGCCAGCAGCGTCCTGACTAGCGGGAGCACCTACGAGCAGTACTTC	CASSVLTSGSTYEQYF
TRBV28	-	TRBJ2-7	many	14	TGTGCCAGTGGACTTGGGTACAGGCAGCGCGAGCAGTACTTC	CASGLGYRQREQYF
TRBV6-2/TRBV6-3	TRBD2	TRBJ2-3	many	16	TGTGCCAGCAGTTACTCGACTAGCGGGAGTCCAGATACGCAGTATTTT	CASSYSTSGSPDTQYF
TRBV5-1	-	TRBJ1-1	-	15	TGCGCCAGCAGCTTCCAGGGATGGGTGGAAACTGAAGCTTTCTTT	CASSFQGWVETEAFF
TRBV7-2	-	TRBJ2-1	many	13	TGTGCCAGCAGCTTAGCGCGCTTGAATGAGCAGTTCTTC	CASSLARLNEQFF
TRBV2	TRBD1	TRBJ1-1	-	14	TGTGCCAGCAAAGGCGCAGGGGGTGGCACTGAAGCTTTCTTT	CASKGAGGGTEAFF
TRBV27	-	TRBJ2-1	few	15	TGTGCCAGCAGTTTCGGACTGAACCGCTACAATGAGCAGTTCTTC	CASSFGLNRYNEQFF
TRBV6-8	TRBD2	TRBJ2-7	many	16	TGTGCCAGCAGTTACCGGACTAGTTGGAGAACCTACGAGCAGTACTTC	CASSYRTSWRTYEQYF
TRBV10-3	-	TRBJ1-1	few	13	TGTGCCATCACGCCGGGACACAACACTGAAGCTTTCTTT	CAITPGHNTEAFF
TRBV18	-	TRBJ1-4	-	13	TGTGCCAGCTCACCACTGTCTAATGAAAAACTGTTTTTT	CASSPLSNEKLFF
TRBV3-1	-	TRBJ2-1	-	15	TGTGCCAGCAGCCAAGGGCGGGGCTTCTACAATGAGCAGTTCTTC	CASSQGRGFYNEQFF
TRBV7-9	-	TRBJ2-1	-	14	TGTGCCAGCAGCTTATATGGGACGGTGGATGAGCAGTTCTTC	CASSLYGTVDEQFF
TRBV18	-	TRBJ2-7	many	14	TGTGCCAGCTCCCCACCGGACAGTTACTACGAGCAGTACTTC	CASSPPDSYYEQYF
TRBV3-1	TRBD2	TRBJ2-1	many	20	TGTGCCAGCAGCCAAGTATCGCGGCTAGCGGACGATACCTCCTACAATGAGCAGTTCTTC	CASSQVSRLADDTSYNEQFF
TRBV29-1	-	TRBJ1-2	few	15	TGCAGCGTTGAAGATCGTCGTGCCAGGGGCTATGGCTACACCTTC	CSVEDRRARGYGYTF
TRBV29-1	-	TRBJ2-2	many	15	TGCAGCGTTGGGGGGTCCGAAGCGAACACCGGGGAGCTGTTTTTT	CSVGGSEANTGELFF
TRBV28	TRBD1	TRBJ2-7	few	13	TGTGCCAGCAGTCGGACAGGTATCTACGAGCAGTACTTC	CASSRTGIYEQYF
TRBV5-1	TRBD1	TRBJ1-6	-	16	TGCGCCAGCAGCTTGGCCGAAGGACAGGGGAATTCACCCCTCCACTTT	CASSLAEGQGNSPLHF
TRBV6-5	-	TRBJ2-7	few	13	TGTGCCAGCAGTTACTTCAGGGGTTACGAGCAGTACTTC	CASSYFRGYEQYF
TRBV4-2	-	TRBJ2-2	few	14	TGTGCCAGCACCCCGGACTTCAACACCGGGGAGCTGTTTTTT	CASTPDFNTGELFF
TRBV20-1	-	TRBJ2-3	few	13	TGCAGTTGGCGGGACCCCTTAGAGGATACGCAGTATTTT	CSWRDPLEDTQYF
TRBV24-1	-	TRBJ2-1	many	14	TGTGCCACCAGTGATTTGGCAGGCTACAATGAGCAGTTCTTC	CATSDLAGYNEQFF
TRBV11-1	-	TRBJ1-2	few	13	TGTGCCAGCAGCCAAGACAGTGTCTATGGCTACACCTTC	CASSQDSVYGYTF